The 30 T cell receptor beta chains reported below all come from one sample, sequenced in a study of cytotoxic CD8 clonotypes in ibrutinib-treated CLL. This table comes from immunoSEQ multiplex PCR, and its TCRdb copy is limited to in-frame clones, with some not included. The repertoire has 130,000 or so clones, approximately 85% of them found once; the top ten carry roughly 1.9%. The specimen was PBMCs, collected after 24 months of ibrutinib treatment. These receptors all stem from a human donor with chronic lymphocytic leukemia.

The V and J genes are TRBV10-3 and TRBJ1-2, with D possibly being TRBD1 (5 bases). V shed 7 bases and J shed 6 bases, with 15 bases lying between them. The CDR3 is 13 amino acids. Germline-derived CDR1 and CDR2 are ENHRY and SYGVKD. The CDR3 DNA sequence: TGTGCCATCAAACCGCAGGGAGTCGATGGCTACACCTTC. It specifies CAIKPQGVDGYTF.

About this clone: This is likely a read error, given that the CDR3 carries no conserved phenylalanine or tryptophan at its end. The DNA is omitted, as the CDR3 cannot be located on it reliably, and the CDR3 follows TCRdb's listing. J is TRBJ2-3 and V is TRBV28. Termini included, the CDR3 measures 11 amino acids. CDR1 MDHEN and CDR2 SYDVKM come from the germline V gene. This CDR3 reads CASSGSGTFLL.

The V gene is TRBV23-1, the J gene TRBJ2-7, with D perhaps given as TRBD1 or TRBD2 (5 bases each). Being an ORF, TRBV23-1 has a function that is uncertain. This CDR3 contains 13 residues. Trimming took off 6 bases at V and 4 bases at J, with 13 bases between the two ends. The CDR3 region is CASSPAGAYEQYF. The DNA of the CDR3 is TGCGCCAGCAGCCCAGCCGGGGCATACGAGCAGTACTTC.

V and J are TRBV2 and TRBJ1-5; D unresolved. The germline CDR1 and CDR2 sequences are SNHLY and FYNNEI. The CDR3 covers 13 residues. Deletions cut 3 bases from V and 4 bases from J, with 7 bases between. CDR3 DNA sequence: TGTGCCAGCAGTGACAGCGGGAATCAGCCCCAGCATTTT. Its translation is CASSDSGNQPQHF.

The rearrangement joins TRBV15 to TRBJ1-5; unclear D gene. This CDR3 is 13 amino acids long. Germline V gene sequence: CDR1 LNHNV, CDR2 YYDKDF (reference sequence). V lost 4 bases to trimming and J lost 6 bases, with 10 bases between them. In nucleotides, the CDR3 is TGTGCCACCAGCACAGACTTGGGTCAGCCCCAGCATTTT. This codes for CATSTDLGQPQHF.

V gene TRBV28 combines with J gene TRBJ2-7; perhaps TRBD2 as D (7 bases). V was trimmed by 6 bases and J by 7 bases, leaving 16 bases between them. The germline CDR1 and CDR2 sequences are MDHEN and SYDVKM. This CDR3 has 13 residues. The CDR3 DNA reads TGTGCCAGCAGCCCGAGGGGGGGGCGAGAGCAGTACTTC. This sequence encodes CASSPRGGREQYF.

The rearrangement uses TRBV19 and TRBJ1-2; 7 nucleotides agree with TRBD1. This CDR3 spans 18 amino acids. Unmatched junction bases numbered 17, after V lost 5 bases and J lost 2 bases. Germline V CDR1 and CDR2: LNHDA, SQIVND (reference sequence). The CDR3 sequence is CASSSWTGKLGANYGYTF. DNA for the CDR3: TGTGCCAGTAGTTCCTGGACAGGAAAGTTAGGGGCAAACTATGGCTACACCTTC. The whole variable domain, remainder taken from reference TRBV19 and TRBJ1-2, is DGGITQSPKYLFRKEGQNVTLSCEQNLNHDAMYWYRQDPGQGLRLIYYSQIVNDFQKGDIAEGYSVSREKKESFPLTVTSAQKNPTAFYLCASSSWTGKLGANYGYTFGSGTRLTVV.

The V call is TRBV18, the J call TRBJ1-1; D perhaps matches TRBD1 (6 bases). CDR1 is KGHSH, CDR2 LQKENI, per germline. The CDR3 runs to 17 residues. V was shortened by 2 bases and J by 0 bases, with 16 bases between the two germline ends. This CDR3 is CASSPSGHWAVNTEAFF. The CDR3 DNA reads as TGTGCCAGCTCACCATCGGGACACTGGGCGGTGAACACTGAAGCTTTCTTT.

CDR3 nucleotides: TGTGCCAGCAGTTTAGCCTTGACAGTGACCCCCTACGAGCAGTACTTC. The encoded protein is CASSLALTVTPYEQYF. The genes are TRBV28 and TRBJ2-7, with a weak D call TRBD1 (5 bases). This CDR3 comprises 16 residues. V was clipped by 2 bases and J by 2 bases, with 16 bases between them. The germline CDR1 and CDR2 sequences are MDHEN and SYDVKM.

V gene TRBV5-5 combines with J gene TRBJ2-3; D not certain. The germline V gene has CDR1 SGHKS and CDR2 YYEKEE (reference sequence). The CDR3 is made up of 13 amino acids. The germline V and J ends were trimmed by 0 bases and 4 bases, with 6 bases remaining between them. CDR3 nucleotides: TGTGCCAGCAGCTTGGCACGACCAGATACGCAGTATTTT. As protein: CASSLARPDTQYF.

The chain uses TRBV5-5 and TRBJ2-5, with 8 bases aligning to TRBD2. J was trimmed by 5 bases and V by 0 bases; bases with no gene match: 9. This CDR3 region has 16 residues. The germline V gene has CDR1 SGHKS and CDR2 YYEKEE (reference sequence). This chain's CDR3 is CASSLDAGRAKETQYF. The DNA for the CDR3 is TGTGCCAGCAGCTTGGACGCCGGGAGGGCCAAGGAGACCCAGTACTTC. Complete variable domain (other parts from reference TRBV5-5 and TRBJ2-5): DAGVTQSPTHLIKTRGQQVTLRCSPISGHKSVSWYQQVLGQGPQFIFQYYEKEERGRGNFPDRFSARQFPNYSSELNVNALLLGDSALYLCASSLDAGRAKETQYFGPGTRLLVL.

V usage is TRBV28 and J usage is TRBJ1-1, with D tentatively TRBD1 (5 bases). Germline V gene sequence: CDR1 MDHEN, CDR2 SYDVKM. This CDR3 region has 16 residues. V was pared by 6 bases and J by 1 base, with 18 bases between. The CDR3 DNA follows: TGTGCCAGCAGATCCTCGGGGGGAGGTGGGAACACTGAAGCTTTCTTT. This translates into CASRSSGGGGNTEAFF.

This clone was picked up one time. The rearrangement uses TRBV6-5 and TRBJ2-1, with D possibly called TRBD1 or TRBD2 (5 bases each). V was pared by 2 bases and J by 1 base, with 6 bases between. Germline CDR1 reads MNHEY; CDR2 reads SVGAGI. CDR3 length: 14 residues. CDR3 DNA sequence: TGTGCCAGCAGTTACGGGGGTTCCTACAATGAGCAGTTCTTC. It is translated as CASSYGGSYNEQFF.

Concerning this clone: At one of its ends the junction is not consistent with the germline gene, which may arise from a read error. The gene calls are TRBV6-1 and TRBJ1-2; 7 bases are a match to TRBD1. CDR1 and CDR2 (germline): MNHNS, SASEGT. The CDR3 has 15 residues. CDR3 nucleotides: TGTGCCAGCAGTAAAGCCGACAGGGCAAATTATGGCTACACCTTC. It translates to CASSKADRANYGYTF.

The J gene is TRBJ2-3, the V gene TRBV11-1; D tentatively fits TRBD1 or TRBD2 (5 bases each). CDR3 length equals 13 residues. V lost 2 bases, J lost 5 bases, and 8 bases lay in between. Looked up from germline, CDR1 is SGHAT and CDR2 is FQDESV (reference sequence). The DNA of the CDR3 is TGTGCCAGCAGCTTACTGGGGGAAGATACGCAGTATTTT. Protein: CASSLLGEDTQYF. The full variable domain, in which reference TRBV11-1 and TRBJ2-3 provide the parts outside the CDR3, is EAEVAQSPRYKITEKSQAVAFWCDPISGHATLYWYRQILGQGPELLVQFQDESVVDDSQLPKDRFSAERLKGVDSTLKIQPAELGDSAMYLCASSLLGEDTQYFGPGTRLTVL.

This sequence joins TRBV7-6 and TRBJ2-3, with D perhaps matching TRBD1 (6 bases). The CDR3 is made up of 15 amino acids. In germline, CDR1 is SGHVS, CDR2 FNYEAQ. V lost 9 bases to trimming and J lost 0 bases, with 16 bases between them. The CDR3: CASLPGQTSTDTQYF. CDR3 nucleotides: TGTGCCAGTCTCCCGGGACAAACTAGCACAGATACGCAGTATTTT.

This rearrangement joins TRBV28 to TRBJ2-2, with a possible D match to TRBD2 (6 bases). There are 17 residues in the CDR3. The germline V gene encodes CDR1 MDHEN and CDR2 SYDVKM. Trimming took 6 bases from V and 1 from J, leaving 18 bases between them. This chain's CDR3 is CASSPRDFTLNTGELFF. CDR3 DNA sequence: TGTGCCAGCAGCCCTCGGGACTTCACCCTGAACACCGGGGAGCTGTTTTTT.

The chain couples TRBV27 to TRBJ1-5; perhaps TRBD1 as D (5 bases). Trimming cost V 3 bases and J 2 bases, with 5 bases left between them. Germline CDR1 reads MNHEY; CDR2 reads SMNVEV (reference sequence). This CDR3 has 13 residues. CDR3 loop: CASSFRGNQPQHF. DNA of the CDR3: TGTGCCAGCAGTTTCAGGGGCAATCAGCCCCAGCATTTT.

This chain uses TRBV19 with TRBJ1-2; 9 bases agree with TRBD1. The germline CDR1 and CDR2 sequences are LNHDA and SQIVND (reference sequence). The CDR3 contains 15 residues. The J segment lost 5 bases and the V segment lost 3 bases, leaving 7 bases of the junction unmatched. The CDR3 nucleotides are TGTGCCAGTAGTATCACGGGACAGGGTAAATATGGCTACACCTTC. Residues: CASSITGQGKYGYTF.

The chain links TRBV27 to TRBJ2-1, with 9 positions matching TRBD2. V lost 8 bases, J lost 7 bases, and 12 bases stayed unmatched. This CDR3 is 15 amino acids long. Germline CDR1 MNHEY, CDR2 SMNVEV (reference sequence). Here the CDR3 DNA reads TGTGCCAGCGCATCCGGTAGCGGGAGAACGAATGAGCAGTTCTTC. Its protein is CASASGSGRTNEQFF.

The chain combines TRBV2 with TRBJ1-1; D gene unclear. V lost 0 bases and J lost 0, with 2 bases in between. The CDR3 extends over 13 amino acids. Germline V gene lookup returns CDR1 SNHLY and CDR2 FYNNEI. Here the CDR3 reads CASSEAMNTEAFF. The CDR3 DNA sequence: TGTGCCAGCAGTGAAGCCATGAACACTGAAGCTTTCTTT.

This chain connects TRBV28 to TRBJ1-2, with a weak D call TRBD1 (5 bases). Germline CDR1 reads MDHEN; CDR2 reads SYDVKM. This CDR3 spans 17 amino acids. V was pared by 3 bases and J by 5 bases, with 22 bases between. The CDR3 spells CASSLGGSAAWGYGYTF. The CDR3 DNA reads TGTGCCAGCAGTTTGGGGGGATCAGCGGCGTGGGGGTATGGCTACACCTTC.

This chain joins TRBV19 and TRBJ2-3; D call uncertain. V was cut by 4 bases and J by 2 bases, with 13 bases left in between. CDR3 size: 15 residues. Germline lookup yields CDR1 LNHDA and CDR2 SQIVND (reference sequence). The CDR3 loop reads CASSNPVLTTDTQYF. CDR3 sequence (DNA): TGTGCCAGTAGTAACCCTGTACTCACCACAGATACGCAGTATTTT.

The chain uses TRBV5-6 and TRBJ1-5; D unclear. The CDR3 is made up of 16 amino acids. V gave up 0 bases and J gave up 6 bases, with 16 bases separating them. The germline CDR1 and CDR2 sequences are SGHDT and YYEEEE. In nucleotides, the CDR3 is TGTGCCAGCAGCTTGGGGGCGAATACCCAAGGTCAGCCCCAGCATTTT. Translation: CASSLGANTQGQPQHF.

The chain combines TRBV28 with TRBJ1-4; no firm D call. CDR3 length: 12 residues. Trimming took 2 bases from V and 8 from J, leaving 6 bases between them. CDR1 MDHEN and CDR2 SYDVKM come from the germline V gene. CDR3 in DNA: TGTGCCAGCAGTTTAGGGGTGGAAAAACTGTTTTTT. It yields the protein CASSLGVEKLFF. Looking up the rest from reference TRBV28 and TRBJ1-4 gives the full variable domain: DVKVTQSSRYLVKRTGEKVFLECVQDMDHENMFWYRQDPGLGLRLIYFSYDVKMKEKGDIPEGYSVSREKKERFSLILESASTNQTSMYLCASSLGVEKLFFGSGTQLSVL.

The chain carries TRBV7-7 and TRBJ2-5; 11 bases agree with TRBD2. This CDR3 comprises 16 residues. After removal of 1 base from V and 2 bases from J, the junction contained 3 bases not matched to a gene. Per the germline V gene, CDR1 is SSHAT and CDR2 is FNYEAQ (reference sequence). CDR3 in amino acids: CASSLGLAGSQETQYF. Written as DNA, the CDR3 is TGTGCCAGCAGCTTAGGACTAGCGGGGTCTCAAGAGACCCAGTACTTC. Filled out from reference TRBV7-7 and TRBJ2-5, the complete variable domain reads GAGVSQSPRYKVTKRGQDVTLRCDPISSHATLYWYQQALGQGPEFLTYFNYEAQPDKSGLPSDRFSAERPEGSISTLTIQRTEQRDSAMYRCASSLGLAGSQETQYFGPGTRLLVL.

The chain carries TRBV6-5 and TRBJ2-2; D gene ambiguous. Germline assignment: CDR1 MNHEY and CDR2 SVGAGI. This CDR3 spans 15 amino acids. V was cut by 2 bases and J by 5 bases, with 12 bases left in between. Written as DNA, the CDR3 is TGTGCCAGCAGTTACGTAATGGGTGCAACCGGGGAGCTGTTTTTT. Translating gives CASSYVMGATGELFF.

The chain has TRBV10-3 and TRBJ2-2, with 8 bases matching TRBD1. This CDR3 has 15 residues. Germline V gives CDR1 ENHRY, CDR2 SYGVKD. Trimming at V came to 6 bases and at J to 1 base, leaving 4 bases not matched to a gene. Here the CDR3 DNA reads TGTGCCATCAGCCTCACAGGGGGGAACACCGGGGAGCTGTTTTTT. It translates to CAISLTGGNTGELFF.

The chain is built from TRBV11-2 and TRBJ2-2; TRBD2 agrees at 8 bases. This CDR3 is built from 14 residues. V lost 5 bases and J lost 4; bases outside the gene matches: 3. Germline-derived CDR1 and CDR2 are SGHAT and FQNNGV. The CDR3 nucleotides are TGTGCCAGCAGCCGGCTAGCGGGCACCGGGGAGCTGTTTTTT. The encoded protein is CASSRLAGTGELFF.

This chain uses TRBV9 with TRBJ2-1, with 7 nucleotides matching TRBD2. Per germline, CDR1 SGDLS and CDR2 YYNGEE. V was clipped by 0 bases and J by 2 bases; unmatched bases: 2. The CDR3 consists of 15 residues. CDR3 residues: CASSVGTSPYNEQFF. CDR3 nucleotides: TGTGCCAGCAGCGTAGGGACTAGTCCCTACAATGAGCAGTTCTTC.